Presented here are 21 T cell receptor beta chains from one specimen sequenced in a study of shared clonotypes between healthy human individuals. Here immunoSEQ multiplex PCR was the method, and the copy in TCRdb shows in-frame clones only, minus some. The table has approximately 530,000 clones, approximately 95% seen once. What was sequenced was naive CD4+ T cells sorted from blood. Subset noted: CD45RA+ positively selected. The receptors originated from a woman under 40 in good health.

This chain joins TRBV4-1 and TRBJ1-4; tentatively, D is TRBD1 (6 bases). Germline-derived CDR1 and CDR2 are MGHRA and YSYEKL. V lost 4 bases and J 0 bases, leaving 6 bases between the germline ends. This CDR3 comprises 14 residues. The CDR3 reads CASSRQATNEKLFF. In DNA, the CDR3 is TGCGCCAGCAGCCGACAGGCAACTAATGAAAAACTGTTTTTT.

In its sample, this clone was seen once. The chain employs TRBV28 and TRBJ1-2, with 10 bases matching TRBD1. Per the germline V gene, CDR1 is MDHEN and CDR2 is SYDVKM. Trimming took 5 bases from V and 0 from J; bases not matched to a gene: 3. The CDR3 is 15 residues long. The chain's CDR3 is CASSTGTGANYGYTF. Here the CDR3 DNA reads TGTGCCAGCAGTACCGGGACAGGGGCTAACTATGGCTACACCTTC.

The rearrangement uses TRBV10-3 and TRBJ2-1, with D tentatively TRBD1 (5 bases). The CDR3 loop spans 13 amino acids. Germline V gene data show CDR1 as ENHRY and CDR2 as SYGVKD. Trimming left V 4 bases short and J 10 bases short, with 14 bases between. The CDR3 DNA reads TGTGCCATCAGTGGGGTGGGGCCAGCCGAGCAGTTCTTC. This codes for CAISGVGPAEQFF.

The CDR3 loop reads CASSKPGRRIYGYTF. The CDR3 DNA sequence: TGTGCCAGCAGTAAACCGGGACGGAGGATATATGGCTACACCTTC. The chain combines TRBV28 with TRBJ1-2; tentative D call: TRBD1 (5 bases). V dropped 5 bases and J dropped 5 bases, with 18 bases sitting between them. The CDR3 is 15 residues long. Germline-derived CDR1 and CDR2 are MDHEN and SYDVKM.

The chain carries TRBV5-1 and TRBJ2-2, with 7 bases matching TRBD1. Germline V gene lookup returns CDR1 SGHRS and CDR2 YFSETQ. CDR3 length equals 15 residues. The junction had 7 bases not matched to a gene; V was cut back by 3 bases and J by 5 bases. In nucleotides, the CDR3 is TGCGCCAGCAGCTCTTTGACAGGGACGACCGGGGAGCTGTTTTTT. Its translation is CASSSLTGTTGELFF.

V gene TRBV5-1 combines with J gene TRBJ2-7; D perhaps matches TRBD2 (6 bases). Germline assignment: CDR1 SGHRS and CDR2 YFSETQ. CDR3 size: 15 residues. V was pared by 0 bases and J by 5 bases, with 15 bases between. CDR3 in amino acids: CASSLEGLATNEQYF. The CDR3 DNA is TGCGCCAGCAGCTTGGAGGGTCTAGCGACGAACGAGCAGTACTTC.

The chain combines TRBV29-1 with TRBJ2-1; 8 nucleotides match TRBD1. V was pared by 4 bases and J by 3 bases, with 5 bases of the junction left unmatched. This CDR3 is 14 amino acids long. CDR1 and CDR2 (germline): SQVTM, ANQGSEA. CDR3 DNA: TGCAGCGTTGCGACAGGGGTTGTCTACAATGAGCAGTTCTTC. This sequence encodes CSVATGVVYNEQFF.

V usage is TRBV12-2 and J usage is TRBJ2-5. The J call is uncertain, as TRBJ2-7 better fits the DNA end. TRBV12-2 is noted as a pseudogene. The CDR3 has 14 residues. Here the CDR3 reads CASRLGGPAYEQYF. CDR3 nucleotide sequence: TGTGCAAGTCGCTTAGGGGGACCAGCCTACGAGCAGTACTTC.

V gene TRBV7-2 combines with J gene TRBJ2-1; the D call may be TRBD1 or TRBD2 (5 bases each). V was cut by 5 bases and J by 15 bases, with 23 bases left in between. This CDR3 has 14 amino acids. Germline CDR1 and CDR2: SGHTA and FQGNSA. CDR3 sequence reads: CASSPPGAPGSLFF. The CDR3 region has the DNA TGTGCCAGCAGCCCGCCCGGGGCTCCAGGGAGTCTGTTCTTC.

The J gene is TRBJ1-6, the V gene TRBV6-5, with a possible D match to TRBD1 (5 bases). The V gene's germline CDR1 is MNHEY and CDR2 SVGAGI. Trimming stripped 6 bases from V and 7 bases from J, with 13 bases between. The CDR3 is 14 amino acids. CDR3: CASSGQGMNSPLHF. The CDR3 DNA reads as TGTGCCAGCAGCGGCCAGGGTATGAATTCACCCCTCCACTTT.

This chain links TRBV5-1 with TRBJ1-1; 7 bases line up with TRBD1. CDR1 SGHRS and CDR2 YFSETQ come from the germline V gene. Trimming took 4 bases from V and 1 from J; bases not matched to a gene: 16. The CDR3 consists of 18 residues. Here the CDR3 DNA reads TGCGCCAGCAGCCCGGGGCCTTATCGGGGACAGCAGAACACTGAAGCTTTCTTT. Translated: CASSPGPYRGQQNTEAFF. The variable domain in full, completed from reference TRBV5-1 and TRBJ1-1, reads KAGVTQTPRYLIKTRGQQVTLSCSPISGHRSVSWYQQTPGQGLQFLFEYFSETQRNKGNFPGRFSGRQFSNSRSEMNVSTLELGDSALYLCASSPGPYRGQQNTEAFFGQGTRLTVV.

This rearrangement joins TRBV14 to TRBJ2-7; TRBD2 aligns across 7 bases. CDR3 length: 13 residues. V shed 2 bases, J shed 6 bases, and the junction held 4 bases outside the gene matches. Per the germline V gene, CDR1 is SGHDN and CDR2 is FVKESK. CDR3 sequence reads: CASSQIWGGEQYF. CDR3 in DNA: TGTGCCAGCAGCCAAATATGGGGGGGCGAGCAGTACTTC.

The V gene is TRBV27, the J gene TRBJ2-7; 10 bases are shared with TRBD2. Losses at the gene ends were 5 bases for V and 7 bases for J; bases not matched to a gene: 11. Per germline, CDR1 MNHEY and CDR2 SMNVEV (reference sequence). The CDR3 is made up of 15 amino acids. The CDR3 DNA is TGTGCCAGCAGTCCTCTAGCGGGAGCGCTTGGGGAGCAGTACTTC. Translating gives CASSPLAGALGEQYF.

CDR3 sequence (DNA): TGTGCCAGCAGTGATCCGGGGTTGGGGGAGACCCAGTACTTC. As protein: CASSDPGLGETQYF. This rearrangement joins TRBV25-1 to TRBJ2-5, with a tentative D call TRBD2 (5 bases). V shed 3 bases and J shed 5 bases, with 13 bases lying between them. The CDR3 has 14 residues. In germline, CDR1 is MGHDK, CDR2 SYGVNS.

V is TRBV29-1 and J is TRBJ2-3; 15 bases are a match to TRBD2. The CDR3 consists of 15 residues. After removal of 8 bases from V and 6 bases from J, the junction contained 9 bases not matched to a gene. Germline V gene sequence: CDR1 SQVTM, CDR2 ANQGSEA. The CDR3 coding sequence is TGCAGCACCGGACTAGCGGGAGGGCCGGGGGATACGCAGTATTTT. Amino acids: CSTGLAGGPGDTQYF.

The sample holds a few counts of this clone. This sample also contains other DNA sequences that code for the same CDR3. The V gene is TRBV11-3, the J gene TRBJ2-1, with 11 nucleotides matching TRBD2. Per the germline V gene, CDR1 is SGHNT and CDR2 is YENEEA. The CDR3 is 15 amino acids. V was clipped by 1 base and J by 4 bases; unmatched bases: 0. The CDR3 sequence is CASSLGTSGYNEQFF. The CDR3 DNA reads as TGTGCCAGCAGCTTAGGGACTAGCGGGTACAATGAGCAGTTCTTC.

This chain joins TRBV6-5 and TRBJ2-7; no reliable D call. CDR1 MNHEY and CDR2 SVGAGI come from the germline V gene. The CDR3 covers 10 residues. V was pared by 8 bases and J by 4 bases, with 6 bases between. In DNA form, the CDR3 reads TGTGCCAGCGGTACATACGAGCAGTACTTC. Protein product: CASGTYEQYF.

The J gene is TRBJ2-3, the V gene TRBV28, with 12 bases aligning to TRBD2. V lost 5 bases to trimming and J lost 4 bases; unmatched junction nucleotides: 1. The CDR3 extends over 14 amino acids. CDR1 and CDR2 (germline): MDHEN, SYDVKM. CDR3 sequence reads: CASSASGRADTQYF. CDR3 sequence (DNA): TGTGCCAGCAGTGCTAGCGGGAGGGCAGATACGCAGTATTTT.

The sample holds one count of this clone. The CDR3 sequence: CASSQDRRSPYTDTQYF. The CDR3 DNA reads TGTGCCAGCAGCCAAGATCGTCGCTCACCCTACACAGATACGCAGTATTTT. This chain uses TRBV4-2 with TRBJ2-3; D remains unclear. Trimming cost V 0 bases and J 2 bases, with 15 bases left between them. The CDR3 is 17 amino acids. Germline CDR1 and CDR2: LGHNA and YNFKEQ.

The chain employs TRBV19 and TRBJ1-5; TRBD1 might be the D (6 bases). Germline V gene data show CDR1 as LNHDA and CDR2 as SQIVND (reference sequence). V shed 6 bases and J shed 1 base, with 7 bases lying between them. This CDR3 has 13 residues. Here the CDR3 DNA reads TGTGCCAGTAGAGACAGGAGCAATCAGCCCCAGCATTTT. Protein: CASRDRSNQPQHF. Full variable domain (remainder filled in from reference TRBV19 and TRBJ1-5): DGGITQSPKYLFRKEGQNVTLSCEQNLNHDAMYWYRQDPGQGLRLIYYSQIVNDFQKGDIAEGYSVSREKKESFPLTVTSAQKNPTAFYLCASRDRSNQPQHFGDGTRLSIL.

The genes are TRBV19 and TRBJ1-5; 9 positions match TRBD1. With 10 bases clipped from V and 7 bases from J, the junction kept 17 bases outside the gene matches. The CDR3 consists of 16 residues. Germline V lookup: CDR1 LNHDA, CDR2 SQIVND (reference sequence). The CDR3 is CATTRTGTGIWQPQHF. The CDR3 DNA sequence: TGTGCCACCACTCGGACCGGGACAGGGATATGGCAGCCCCAGCATTTT.